Given below is one T cell receptor (beta chain) in context. The record originates from a study of blood T cell repertoires in COVID-19. Study at large: The samples span acute and convalescent COVID-19 from the United States, Italy and Spain.

Data came from immunoSEQ multiplex PCR; TCRdb stores just in-frame clones and leaves some out. The sample contains fewer than 350,000 clones, 88% of which appear only once. Membership in each cohort depended on participant-reported clinical history. Recovered status in Cohort 3 required two negative PCRs, clearance, or symptom resolution. The CDR3 spans 15 residues. Germline CDR1 is SEHNR and CDR2 is FQNEAQ (reference sequence). Trimming took 3 bases from V and 2 from J; bases not matched to a gene: 4. The sequencing sample was made of PBMCs or T cells enriched from blood (not recorded which). The receptor comes from a woman younger than 45 who had recovered from COVID-19. The chain couples TRBV7-9 to TRBJ2-3; TRBD2 agrees at 8 bases. The CDR3 nucleotides read TGTGCCAGCAGCTTTCAGCGGGGGCACACAGATACGCAGTATTTT. Translated: CASSFQRGHTDTQYF.